These T cell receptor beta chains were read from a single sample in a study of glioma-infiltrating T cells. MiXCR, applied by TCRdb to the multiplex PCR reads, yields one record per CDR3 protein. Of more than 85,000 distinct CDR3 sequences listed, 20% to 25% are singletons. The sequenced sample consisted of glioma tissue, nonneoplastic brain tissue, or PBMCs (not recorded which). The receptors were sampled from a human donor with low-grade glioma or glioblastoma, undergoing nonglioma brain surgery, or in good health (not recorded which). Both conserved end residues are part of each CDR3. The order of the fields is D gene, CDR3 length, V gene, clone size, J gene, CDR3 DNA, CDR3 protein. A D gene is named only where the DNA matches it firmly. The size field is filled for only some rows; it gives once, few, many or a size class.

d_gene: .; len: 12; v_gene: TRBV11-2; abundance: many; j_gene: TRBJ1-1; CDR3nt: TGTGCCAGCAGCCCCGTGAGGACTGAAGCTTTCTTT; CDR3aa: CASSPVRTEAFF
d_gene: .; len: 14; v_gene: TRBV12-3/TRBV12-4; abundance: .; j_gene: TRBJ2-1; CDR3nt: TGTGCCAGCATACGGGGAGCGCCCTACAATGAGCAGTTCTTC; CDR3aa: CASIRGAPYNEQFF
d_gene: .; len: 13; v_gene: TRBV4-1; abundance: many; j_gene: TRBJ1-5; CDR3nt: TGCGCCAGCAGCCAATCGACGAATCAGCCCCAGCATTTT; CDR3aa: CASSQSTNQPQHF
d_gene: .; len: 15; v_gene: TRBV5-1; abundance: .; j_gene: TRBJ1-3; CDR3nt: TGCGCCAGCAGCGCGACAGGACTCTATGGAAACACCATATATTTT; CDR3aa: CASSATGLYGNTIYF
d_gene: .; len: 13; v_gene: TRBV20-1; abundance: many; j_gene: TRBJ2-7; CDR3nt: TGCAGTGCTAGAGATAGCCCCCTGAACGAGCAGTACTTC; CDR3aa: CSARDSPLNEQYF
d_gene: TRBD1; len: 14; v_gene: TRBV29-1; abundance: many; j_gene: TRBJ2-5; CDR3nt: TGCAGCGTAGCACCCGGGACAGGGGGAGAGACCCAGTACTTC; CDR3aa: CSVAPGTGGETQYF
d_gene: .; len: 16; v_gene: TRBV5-1; abundance: many; j_gene: TRBJ1-5; CDR3nt: TGCGCCAGCAGCTTGGGTGGGACGCCTCACAATCAGCCCCAGCATTTT; CDR3aa: CASSLGGTPHNQPQHF
d_gene: .; len: 14; v_gene: TRBV7-2; abundance: many; j_gene: TRBJ1-2; CDR3nt: TGTGCCAGCAGCTTTAGGCAGACTAACTATGGCTACACCTTC; CDR3aa: CASSFRQTNYGYTF
d_gene: .; len: 16; v_gene: TRBV5-1; abundance: many; j_gene: TRBJ2-6; CDR3nt: TGCGCCAGCAGCTTGGACGGGGGTTCCGGGGCCAACGTCCTGACTTTC; CDR3aa: CASSLDGGSGANVLTF
d_gene: .; len: 15; v_gene: TRBV15; abundance: .; j_gene: TRBJ1-3; CDR3nt: TGTGCCACCAGCGGGACTGGGGCTTCTGGAAACACCATATATTTT; CDR3aa: CATSGTGASGNTIYF
d_gene: TRBD1; len: 15; v_gene: TRBV7-2; abundance: few; j_gene: TRBJ1-4; CDR3nt: TGTGCCAGCAGCACCGGGACAGTATTTAATGAAAAACTGTTTTTT; CDR3aa: CASSTGTVFNEKLFF
d_gene: TRBD1; len: 11; v_gene: TRBV29-1; abundance: few; j_gene: TRBJ2-7; CDR3nt: TGCAGCGTAGGGACAGGCTACGAGCAGTACTTC; CDR3aa: CSVGTGYEQYF
d_gene: TRBD1; len: 17; v_gene: TRBV28; abundance: .; j_gene: TRBJ1-1; CDR3nt: TGTGCCAGCAGTTCTTGGACAGGGGGTGGAATGAACACTGAAGCTTTCTTT; CDR3aa: CASSSWTGGGMNTEAFF
d_gene: .; len: 12; v_gene: TRBV6-2/TRBV6-3; abundance: many; j_gene: TRBJ2-7; CDR3nt: TGTGCCAGCAGGCAGGTGTGGTACGAGCAGTACTTC; CDR3aa: CASRQVWYEQYF
d_gene: TRBD1; len: 14; v_gene: TRBV4-1; abundance: .; j_gene: TRBJ1-1; CDR3nt: TGCGCCAGCCTCCCGCGAAGGGGGCTCACTGAAGCTTTCTTT; CDR3aa: CASLPRRGLTEAFF
d_gene: .; len: 14; v_gene: TRBV6-5; abundance: .; j_gene: TRBJ1-5; CDR3nt: TGTGCCAGCAGCAAACAGGGATCGAAGCATCCCCAGCATTTT; CDR3aa: CASSKQGSKHPQHF
d_gene: .; len: 12; v_gene: TRBV10-2; abundance: many; j_gene: TRBJ1-2; CDR3nt: TGCGCCAGCAGTCTCCTAGGGACCGGCTACACCTTC; CDR3aa: CASSLLGTGYTF
d_gene: .; len: 15; v_gene: TRBV19; abundance: many; j_gene: TRBJ2-3; CDR3nt: TGTGCCAGTAGTCTCCTGGGACTCGAAACAGATACGCAGTATTTT; CDR3aa: CASSLLGLETDTQYF